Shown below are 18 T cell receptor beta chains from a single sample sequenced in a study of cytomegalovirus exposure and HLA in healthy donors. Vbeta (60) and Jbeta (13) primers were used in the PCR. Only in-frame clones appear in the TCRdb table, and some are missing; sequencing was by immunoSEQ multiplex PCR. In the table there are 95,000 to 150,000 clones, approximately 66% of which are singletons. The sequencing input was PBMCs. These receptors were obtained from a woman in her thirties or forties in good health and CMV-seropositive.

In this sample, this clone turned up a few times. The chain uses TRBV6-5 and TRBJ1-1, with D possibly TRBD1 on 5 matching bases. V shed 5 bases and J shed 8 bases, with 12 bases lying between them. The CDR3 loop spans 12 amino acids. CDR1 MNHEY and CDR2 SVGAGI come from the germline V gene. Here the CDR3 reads CASSKKGKEAFF. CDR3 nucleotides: TGTGCCAGCAGTAAAAAGGGGAAAGAAGCTTTCTTT.

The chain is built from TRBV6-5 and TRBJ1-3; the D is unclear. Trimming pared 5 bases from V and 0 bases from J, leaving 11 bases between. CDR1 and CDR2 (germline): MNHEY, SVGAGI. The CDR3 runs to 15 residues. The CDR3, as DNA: TGTGCCAGCAGTCCCGCGTTGCTCTCTGGAAACACCATATATTTT. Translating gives CASSPALLSGNTIYF.

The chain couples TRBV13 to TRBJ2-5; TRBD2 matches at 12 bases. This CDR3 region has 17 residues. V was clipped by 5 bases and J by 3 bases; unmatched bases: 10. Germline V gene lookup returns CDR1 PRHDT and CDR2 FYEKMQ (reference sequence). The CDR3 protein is CASSPGLAGLGEETQYF. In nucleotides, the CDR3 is TGTGCCAGCAGCCCGGGACTAGCGGGCCTCGGGGAAGAGACCCAGTACTTC.

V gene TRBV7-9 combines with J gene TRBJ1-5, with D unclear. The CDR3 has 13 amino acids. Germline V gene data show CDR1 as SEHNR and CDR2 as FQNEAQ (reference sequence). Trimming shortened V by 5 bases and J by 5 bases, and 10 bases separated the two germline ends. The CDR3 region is CASSQDGDQPQHF. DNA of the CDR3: TGTGCCAGCAGCCAGGACGGGGATCAGCCCCAGCATTTT.

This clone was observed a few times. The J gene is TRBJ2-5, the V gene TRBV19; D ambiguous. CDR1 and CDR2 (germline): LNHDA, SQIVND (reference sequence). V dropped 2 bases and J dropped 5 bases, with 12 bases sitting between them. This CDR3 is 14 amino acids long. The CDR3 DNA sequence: TGTGCCAGTAGTATACGGTTAATCGGTGAGACCCAGTACTTC. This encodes CASSIRLIGETQYF.

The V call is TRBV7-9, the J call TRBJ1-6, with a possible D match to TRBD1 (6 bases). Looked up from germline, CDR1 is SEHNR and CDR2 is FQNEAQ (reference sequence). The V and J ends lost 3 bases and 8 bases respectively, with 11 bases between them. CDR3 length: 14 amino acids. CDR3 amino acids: CASSFTGRDSPLHF. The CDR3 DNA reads TGTGCCAGCAGCTTTACAGGGCGAGATTCACCCCTCCACTTT.

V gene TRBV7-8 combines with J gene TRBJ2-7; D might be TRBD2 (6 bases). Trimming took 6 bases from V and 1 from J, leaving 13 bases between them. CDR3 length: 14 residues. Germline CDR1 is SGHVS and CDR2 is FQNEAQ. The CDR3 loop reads CASRKGGRSYEQYF. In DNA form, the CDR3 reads TGTGCCAGCAGGAAGGGAGGCAGATCCTACGAGCAGTACTTC. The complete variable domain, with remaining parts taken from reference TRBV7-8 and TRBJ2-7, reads GAGVSQSPRYKVAKRGQDVALRCDPISGHVSLFWYQQALGQGPEFLTYFQNEAQLDKSGLPSDRFFAERPEGSVSTLKIQRTQQEDSAVYLCASRKGGRSYEQYFGPGTRLTVT.

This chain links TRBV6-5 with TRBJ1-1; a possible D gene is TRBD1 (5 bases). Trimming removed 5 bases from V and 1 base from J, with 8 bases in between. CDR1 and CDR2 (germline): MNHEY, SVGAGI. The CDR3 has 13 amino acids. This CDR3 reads CASSPQGNTEAFF. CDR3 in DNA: TGTGCCAGCAGTCCCCAGGGGAACACTGAAGCTTTCTTT.

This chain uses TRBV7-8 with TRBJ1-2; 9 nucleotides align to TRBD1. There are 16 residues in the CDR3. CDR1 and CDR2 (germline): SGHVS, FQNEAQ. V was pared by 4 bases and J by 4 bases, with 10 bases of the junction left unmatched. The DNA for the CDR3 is TGTGCCAGCAGCTCAAACGACAGGGGGATGCCCTATGGCTACACCTTC. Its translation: CASSSNDRGMPYGYTF.

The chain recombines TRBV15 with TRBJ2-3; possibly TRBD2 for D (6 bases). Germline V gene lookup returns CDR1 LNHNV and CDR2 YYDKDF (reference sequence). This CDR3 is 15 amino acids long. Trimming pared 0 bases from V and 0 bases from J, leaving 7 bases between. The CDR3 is CATSRDGTSTDTQYF. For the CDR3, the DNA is TGTGCCACCAGCAGAGATGGGACTAGCACAGATACGCAGTATTTT.

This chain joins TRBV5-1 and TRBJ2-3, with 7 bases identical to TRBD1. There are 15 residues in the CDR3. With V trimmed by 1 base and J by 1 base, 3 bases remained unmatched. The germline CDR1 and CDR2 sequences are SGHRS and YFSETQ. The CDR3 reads CASSLRGLRTDTQYF. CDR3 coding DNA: TGCGCCAGCAGCTTGAGGGGGCTCCGCACAGATACGCAGTATTTT.

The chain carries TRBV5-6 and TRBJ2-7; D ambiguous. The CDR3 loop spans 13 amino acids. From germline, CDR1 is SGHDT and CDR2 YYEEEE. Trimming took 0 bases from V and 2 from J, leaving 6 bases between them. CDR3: CASSLGVAYEQYF. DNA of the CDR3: TGTGCCAGCAGCTTGGGCGTTGCCTACGAGCAGTACTTC.

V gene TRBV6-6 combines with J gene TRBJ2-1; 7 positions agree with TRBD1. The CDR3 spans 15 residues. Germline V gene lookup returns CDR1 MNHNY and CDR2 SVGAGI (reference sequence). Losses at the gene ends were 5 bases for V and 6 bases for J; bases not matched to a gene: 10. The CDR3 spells CASSRVQGSLNEQFF. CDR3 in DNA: TGTGCCAGCAGTAGGGTACAGGGGTCTCTCAATGAGCAGTTCTTC.

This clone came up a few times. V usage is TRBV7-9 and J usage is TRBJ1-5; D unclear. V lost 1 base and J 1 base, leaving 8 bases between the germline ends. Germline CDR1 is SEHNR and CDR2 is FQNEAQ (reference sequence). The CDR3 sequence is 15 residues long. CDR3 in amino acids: CASSLGGGSNQPQHF. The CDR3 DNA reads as TGTGCCAGCAGCTTAGGGGGAGGGAGCAATCAGCCCCAGCATTTT.

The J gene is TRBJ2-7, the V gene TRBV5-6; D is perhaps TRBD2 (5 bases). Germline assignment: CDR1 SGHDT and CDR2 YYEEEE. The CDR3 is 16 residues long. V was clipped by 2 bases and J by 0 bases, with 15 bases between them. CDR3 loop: CASSFSFGGGSYEQYF. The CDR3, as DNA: TGTGCCAGCAGCTTCTCCTTTGGAGGAGGCTCCTACGAGCAGTACTTC.

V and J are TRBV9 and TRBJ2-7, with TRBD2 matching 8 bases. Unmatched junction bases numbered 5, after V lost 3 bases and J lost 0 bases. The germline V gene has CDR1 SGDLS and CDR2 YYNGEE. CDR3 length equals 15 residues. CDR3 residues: CASSDGGGSSYEQYF. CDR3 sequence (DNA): TGTGCCAGCAGCGATGGCGGGGGGAGCTCCTACGAGCAGTACTTC.

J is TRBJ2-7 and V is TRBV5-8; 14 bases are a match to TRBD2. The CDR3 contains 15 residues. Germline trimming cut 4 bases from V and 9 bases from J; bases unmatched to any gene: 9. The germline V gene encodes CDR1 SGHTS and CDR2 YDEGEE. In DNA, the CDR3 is TGTGCCAGCAGCCCACCGGGACTAGCGGGAGCGGTGCAGTACTTC. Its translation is CASSPPGLAGAVQYF.

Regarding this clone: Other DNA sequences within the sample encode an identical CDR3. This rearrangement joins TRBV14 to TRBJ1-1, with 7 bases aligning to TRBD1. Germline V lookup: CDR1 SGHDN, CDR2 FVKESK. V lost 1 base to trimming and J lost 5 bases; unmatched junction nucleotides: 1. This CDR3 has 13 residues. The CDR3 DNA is TGTGCCAGCAGCCAAGGGACAGGAACTGAAGCTTTCTTT. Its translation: CASSQGTGTEAFF.